Presented here are 8 T cell receptor beta chains from one specimen sequenced in a study of radiotherapy plus CTLA-4 blockade in lung cancer (dated by TCRdb to the late 2010s). The library came from the immunoSEQ multiplex PCR assay. The table was pulled from immuneACCESS by TCRdb, which kept in-frame rearrangements only. Such tables lose some clones; where checked, under half of the loss comes from unresolved V genes, and the rest has no known cause. The sample includes about 97,000 clones, with approximately 72% observed a single time. Jointly, the top ten make up around 2.8% of the sample. The source material was peripheral blood, sampled from a patient treated with radiotherapy plus ipilimumab. These receptor sequences come from a human donor with non-small cell lung cancer who had a partial response to radiotherapy plus ipilimumab. Some clones in this sample may be carry-over from other donors' samples.

The rearrangement links TRBV6-5 to TRBJ1-1; D perhaps matches TRBD1 (6 bases). Germline assignment: CDR1 MNHEY and CDR2 SVGAGI. With 5 bases removed from V and 3 bases from J, the gap between germline ends came to 10 bases. The CDR3 is 13 amino acids. DNA of the CDR3: TGTGCCAGCAGTGAGTACAGGGACACTGAAGCTTTCTTT. Its translation is CASSEYRDTEAFF.

The V and J genes are TRBV6-5 and TRBJ1-4; D is unresolved. The CDR3 totals 13 residues. V was pared by 6 bases and J by 7 bases, with 12 bases between. CDR1 is MNHEY, CDR2 SVGAGI, per germline. This chain's CDR3 is CASSRETFEKLFF. CDR3 coding DNA: TGTGCCAGCAGCCGGGAAACATTTGAAAAACTGTTTTTT.

In this sample, this clone turned up a few times. J is TRBJ1-3 and V is TRBV5-8; D not certain. This CDR3 is built from 15 residues. The germline gives CDR1 SGHTS, CDR2 YDEGEE. The V and J ends lost 3 bases and 0 bases respectively, with 10 bases between them. CDR3 loop: CASSSGVISGNTIYF. DNA of the CDR3: TGTGCCAGCAGCTCGGGAGTAATCTCTGGAAACACCATATATTTT.

This clone has a handful of counts. The rearrangement uses TRBV7-2 and TRBJ1-2; the match to TRBD1 covers 9 bases. The germline V gene has CDR1 SGHTA and CDR2 FQGNSA. Trimming cost V 5 bases and J 4 bases; bases outside gene matches: 5. The CDR3 runs 14 residues. CDR3 bases: TGTGCCAGCAGCCTTCAGACAGGGGGCTATGGCTACACCTTC. Amino acids: CASSLQTGGYGYTF. The full variable domain, completed using reference TRBV7-2 and TRBJ1-2, is GAGVSQSPSNKVTEKGKDVELRCDPISGHTALYWYRQSLGQGLEFLIYFQGNSAPDKSGLPSDRFSAERTGGSVSTLTIQRTQQEDSAVYLCASSLQTGGYGYTFGSGTRLTVV.

The chain employs TRBV2 and TRBJ1-1; D unresolved. The CDR3 covers 12 residues. CDR1 SNHLY and CDR2 FYNNEI come from the germline V gene. Trimming pared 4 bases from V and 7 bases from J, leaving 10 bases between. Here the CDR3 DNA reads TGTGCCAGCAGTGTCCCGGGAATTGAAGCTTTCTTT. This codes for CASSVPGIEAFF.

The chain recombines TRBV19 with TRBJ2-4; 9 positions match TRBD2. The germline CDR1 and CDR2 sequences are LNHDA and SQIVND (reference sequence). J lost 1 base, V lost 3 bases, and 7 bases had no gene match. This CDR3 spans 17 amino acids. CDR3 bases: TGTGCCAGTAGTATTTCGTCGCGGGAGGGCGCCAAAAACATTCAGTACTTC. Protein sequence: CASSISSREGAKNIQYF.

The chain joins TRBV2 to TRBJ2-3; possibly TRBD1 for D (6 bases). The CDR3 sequence is 14 residues long. Trimming took 7 bases from V and 8 from J, leaving 19 bases between them. Germline loops: CDR1 SNHLY, CDR2 FYNNEI. CDR3 bases: TGTGCCAGCAACCGGGACATCACTACCTCTACGCAGTATTTT. It encodes CASNRDITTSTQYF.

This rearrangement joins TRBV18 to TRBJ2-7, with a weak D call TRBD1 (7 bases). In germline, CDR1 is KGHSH, CDR2 LQKENI. This CDR3 is built from 14 residues. V lost 3 bases and J lost 3, with 12 bases in between. CDR3 region: CASSPQGGGYEQYF. The CDR3 DNA sequence: TGTGCCAGCTCACCCCAGGGGGGCGGCTACGAGCAGTACTTC.